This passage covers 29 T cell receptor beta chains from one sample sequenced in a study of beta chain features in type 1 diabetes. Sequenced material consisted of expressed TCRB transcripts (all of the isolated RNA was reverse transcribed). Sequencing was performed with immunoSEQ multiplex PCR; in TCRdb, only in-frame clones are kept and a portion is missing. Among roughly 380,000 clones listed, around a fifth were seen once. The sequencing input was naive CD4+ T cells from blood. The receptors were gathered from a woman aged 18-35 years in good health.

There are a few counts of this clone. This chain uses TRBV7-3 with TRBJ2-7; maybe TRBD1 (5 bases). Between the trimmed V and J ends, which lost 2 bases and 3 bases, there was a span of 11 bases. CDR3 length equals 14 residues. Germline V lookup: CDR1 SGHTA, CDR2 FQGTGA. The CDR3 nucleotides are TGTGCCAGCAGCTTAGCCCCAGGGAACTACGAGCAGTACTTC. It codes for CASSLAPGNYEQYF.

There are a few counts of this clone. V is TRBV1 and J is TRBJ1-5. TRBV1 is shown as a pseudogene. This CDR3 has 15 amino acids. This CDR3 is CTSSQPLLKNQPQHF. The CDR3 nucleotides read TGCACCAGCAGCCAGCCATTACTCAAGAATCAGCCCCAGCATTTT.

The chain carries TRBV18 and TRBJ1-2, with 9 bases fitting TRBD1. Germline CDR1 reads KGHSH; CDR2 reads LQKENI. V dropped 8 bases and J dropped 3; count of bases not matched to a gene: 4. The CDR3 length is 13 residues. The CDR3 spells CASQGQGDYGYTF. The DNA of the CDR3 is TGTGCCAGCCAGGGACAGGGTGACTATGGCTACACCTTC.

The chain recombines TRBV9 with TRBJ1-6; the D gene is possibly TRBD1 (5 bases). The CDR3 is 15 residues long. Trimming took 0 bases from V and 6 from J, leaving 10 bases between them. The germline gives CDR1 SGDLS, CDR2 YYNGEE. The CDR3 nucleotides are TGTGCCAGCAGCGTAGAATCGACAGCTAATTCACCCCTCCACTTT. Its protein is CASSVESTANSPLHF. Complete variable domain (other parts from reference TRBV9 and TRBJ1-6): DSGVTQTPKHLITATGQRVTLRCSPRSGDLSVYWYQQSLDQGLQFLIQYYNGEERAKGNILERFSAQQFPDLHSELNLSSLELGDSALYFCASSVESTANSPLHFGNGTRLTVT.

This clone has just one count. The chain joins TRBV9 to TRBJ2-3; 14 nucleotides match TRBD2. The trim removed 4 bases at V and 7 bases at J, leaving 5 bases unmatched. The germline V gene has CDR1 SGDLS and CDR2 YYNGEE. The CDR3 has 15 residues. The CDR3, as DNA: TGTGCCAGCAGCACCGGGACTAGCGGGAGATATACGCAGTATTTT. This translates into CASSTGTSGRYTQYF. Full variable domain (missing parts from reference TRBV9 and TRBJ2-3): DSGVTQTPKHLITATGQRVTLRCSPRSGDLSVYWYQQSLDQGLQFLIQYYNGEERAKGNILERFSAQQFPDLHSELNLSSLELGDSALYFCASSTGTSGRYTQYFGPGTRLTVL.

This clone came up a few times. This chain uses TRBV7-8 with TRBJ2-1; D is possibly TRBD2 (5 bases). Trimming took off 4 bases at V and 5 bases at J, with 18 bases between the two ends. CDR3 length equals 16 residues. The germline gives CDR1 SGHVS, CDR2 FQNEAQ. CDR3 sequence reads: CASSSEAARINNEQFF. The DNA for the CDR3 is TGTGCCAGCAGCTCCGAAGCGGCTCGGATCAACAATGAGCAGTTCTTC.

This chain uses TRBV12-5 with TRBJ1-1; perhaps TRBD1 as D (5 bases). Germline-derived CDR1 and CDR2 are LGHNT and FRNRAP. The CDR3 is 13 residues long. Trimming cost V 7 bases and J 7 bases, with 16 bases left between them. CDR3 in amino acids: CASAQQDKGEAFF. The CDR3 coding sequence is TGTGCTAGTGCCCAACAGGATAAGGGTGAAGCTTTCTTT.

The chain combines TRBV6-1 with TRBJ2-7; 8 positions match TRBD2. Trimming at V came to 1 base and at J to 3 bases, leaving 2 bases not matched to a gene. The length of the CDR3 is 14 residues. CDR1 and CDR2 (germline): MNHNS, SASEGT. The CDR3 loop is CASSEGLANYEQYF. In DNA, the CDR3 is TGTGCCAGCAGTGAAGGACTAGCGAACTACGAGCAGTACTTC.

V and J are TRBV20-1 and TRBJ2-1, with D unclear. This CDR3 is 11 amino acids long. CDR1 and CDR2 (germline): DFQATT, SNEGSKA (reference sequence). Trimming removed 5 bases at V and 7 bases at J, with 9 bases between. The CDR3 DNA follows: TGCAGTGCTCAAACTTTAAATGAGCAGTTCTTC. Amino acids: CSAQTLNEQFF.

The chain recombines TRBV7-3 with TRBJ2-6, with TRBD1 as a possible D gene (6 bases). This CDR3 region has 15 residues. V was cut by 5 bases and J by 2 bases, with 10 bases left in between. CDR1 and CDR2 from the germline V gene are SGHTA and FQGTGA. CDR3 bases: TGTGCCAGCAGCGTCGAGGGGGCTGGGGCCAACGTCCTGACTTTC. It codes for CASSVEGAGANVLTF.

The chain has TRBV16 and TRBJ2-1, with D possibly being TRBD1 (6 bases). V lost 0 bases and J 14 bases, leaving 17 bases between the germline ends. The CDR3 totals 14 residues. The V gene's germline CDR1 is KGHSY and CDR2 FQNENV. The CDR3 DNA reads TGTGCCAGCAGCCAATCCTCACAGGGAGTGACCAAGTTCTTC. This codes for CASSQSSQGVTKFF.

The table lists this clone with a count of one. This chain joins TRBV30 and TRBJ2-2, with 9 nucleotides matching TRBD1. Losses at the gene ends were 4 bases for V and 1 base for J; bases not matched to a gene: 10. This CDR3 is 17 amino acids long. Germline CDR1 is GTSNPN and CDR2 is SVGIG (reference sequence). This CDR3 is CAWTGPWGQGNTGELFF. CDR3 bases: TGTGCCTGGACTGGACCCTGGGGACAGGGGAACACCGGGGAGCTGTTTTTT.

A note on this clone: Other DNA variants within this sample encode the same CDR3. V is TRBV2 and J is TRBJ2-5; D perhaps matches TRBD2 (5 bases). The V and J ends lost 4 bases and 1 base respectively, with 7 bases between them. Germline V CDR1 and CDR2: SNHLY, FYNNEI. CDR3 length equals 13 residues. The CDR3 protein is CASSGTSQETQYF. Here the CDR3 DNA reads TGTGCCAGCAGTGGGACTTCCCAAGAGACCCAGTACTTC.

This chain joins TRBV6-1 and TRBJ1-2; 9 nucleotides agree with TRBD1. After removal of 5 bases from V and 4 bases from J, the junction contained 5 bases not matched to a gene. The CDR3 length is 14 residues. Germline V gives CDR1 MNHNS, CDR2 SASEGT. The CDR3 DNA reads as TGTGCCAGCAGTCCCGGACAGGGGCCCTATGGCTACACCTTC. Translated: CASSPGQGPYGYTF.

This clone was observed a few times. The chain links TRBV7-2 to TRBJ1-1; the D gene is possibly TRBD1 (6 bases). The CDR3 consists of 13 residues. Trimming left V 4 bases short and J 6 bases short, with 12 bases between. The germline V gene has CDR1 SGHTA and CDR2 FQGNSA. As DNA, the CDR3 is TGTGCCAGCAGCTCAGGGGCCATCCCTGAAGCTTTCTTT. As protein: CASSSGAIPEAFF.

V usage is TRBV10-3 and J usage is TRBJ1-5; TRBD1 aligns across 8 bases. The junction had 4 bases not matched to a gene; V was cut back by 4 bases and J by 5 bases. Germline CDR1 and CDR2: ENHRY and SYGVKD. This CDR3 has 14 amino acids. CDR3 loop: CAISAKQGDQPQHF. CDR3 coding DNA: TGTGCCATCAGTGCCAAACAGGGGGATCAGCCCCAGCATTTT.

This clone was seen a handful of times. The CDR3 coding sequence is TGTGCCAGCAGCGGCCTTGGGCTAGCGGGGACTAGCTCCTACAATGAGCAGTTCTTC. Protein: CASSGLGLAGTSSYNEQFF. The rearrangement links TRBV9 to TRBJ2-1; 9 bases match TRBD2. From germline, CDR1 is SGDLS and CDR2 YYNGEE. V trimming: 3 bases; J trimming: 0 bases; junction bases outside the gene matches: 13. This CDR3 comprises 19 residues. The full variable domain, completed using reference TRBV9 and TRBJ2-1, is DSGVTQTPKHLITATGQRVTLRCSPRSGDLSVYWYQQSLDQGLQFLIQYYNGEERAKGNILERFSAQQFPDLHSELNLSSLELGDSALYFCASSGLGLAGTSSYNEQFFGPGTRLTVL.

J is TRBJ2-5 and V is TRBV2; D unresolved. Deletions cut 6 bases from V and 5 bases from J, with 13 bases between. This CDR3 is 13 amino acids long. From germline, CDR1 is SNHLY and CDR2 FYNNEI. The CDR3 bases are TGTGCCAGCAGCTCCCTTCCTAGGGAGACCCAGTACTTC. This gives the protein CASSSLPRETQYF. Variable domain in full (rest from reference TRBV2 and TRBJ2-5): EPEVTQTPSHQVTQMGQEVILRCVPISNHLYFYWYRQILGQKVEFLVSFYNNEISEKSEIFDDQFSVERPDGSNFTLKIRSTKLEDSAMYFCASSSLPRETQYFGPGTRLLVL.

This chain connects TRBV6-1 to TRBJ2-3; TRBD2 is a possible D gene (5 bases). Germline V gene lookup returns CDR1 MNHNS and CDR2 SASEGT. Between the trimmed V and J ends, which lost 1 base and 0 bases, there was a span of 11 bases. The length of the CDR3 is 16 residues. The CDR3 reads CASSEDVRVSTDTQYF. CDR3 nucleotides: TGTGCCAGCAGTGAAGATGTGAGGGTTAGCACAGATACGCAGTATTTT.

This clone turned up a few times. The rearrangement links TRBV5-1 to TRBJ2-1; the D gene is possibly TRBD1 (5 bases). CDR1 SGHRS and CDR2 YFSETQ come from the germline V gene. This CDR3 comprises 15 residues. The ends were cut back, 2 bases at V and 0 bases at J, with 9 bases in the middle. CDR3 sequence reads: CASSFARGSYNEQFF. Here the CDR3 DNA reads TGCGCCAGCAGCTTCGCTAGGGGCTCCTACAATGAGCAGTTCTTC.

This rearrangement joins TRBV25-1 to TRBJ2-3; D is possibly TRBD1 (5 bases). This CDR3 spans 14 amino acids. Trimming removed 7 bases from V and 0 bases from J, with 11 bases in between. Germline CDR1 MGHDK, CDR2 SYGVNS. The chain's CDR3 is CASTAGLSTDTQYF. The CDR3 nucleotides are TGTGCCAGCACCGCAGGGCTGAGCACAGATACGCAGTATTTT.

This clone was seen a few times. The V and J genes are TRBV2 and TRBJ1-6, with D possibly matching TRBD1 (5 bases). This CDR3 spans 14 amino acids. V was clipped by 1 base and J by 8 bases, with 9 bases between them. CDR1 is SNHLY, CDR2 FYNNEI, per germline. The CDR3 region has the DNA TGTGCCAGCAGTGAAGTCGCAGGGTATTCACCCCTCCACTTT. As protein: CASSEVAGYSPLHF.

The rearrangement uses TRBV30 and TRBJ2-5; TRBD1 is a possible D gene (5 bases). Trimming left V 6 bases short and J 3 bases short, with 8 bases between. There are 11 residues in the CDR3. Looked up from germline, CDR1 is GTSNPN and CDR2 is SVGIG (reference sequence). CDR3 protein: CACQTEETQYF. In DNA, the CDR3 is TGTGCCTGCCAGACAGAAGAGACCCAGTACTTC. The full variable domain, rest sourced from reference TRBV30 and TRBJ2-5, is SQTIHQWPATLVQPVGSPLSLECTVEGTSNPNLYWYRQAAGRGLQLLFYSVGIGQISSEVPQNLSASRPQDRQFILSSKKLLLSDSGFYLCACQTEETQYFGPGTRLLVL.

The chain has TRBV7-9 and TRBJ2-2, with TRBD1 as a possible D gene (6 bases). The CDR3 loop spans 19 amino acids. The V and J ends lost 4 bases and 3 bases respectively, with 24 bases between them. In germline, CDR1 is SEHNR, CDR2 FQNEAQ (reference sequence). The CDR3 region is CASSWTRTARSGDTGELFF. DNA for the CDR3: TGTGCCAGCAGCTGGACAAGGACAGCACGGTCCGGGGACACCGGGGAGCTGTTTTTT.

The chain combines TRBV5-6 with TRBJ2-7, with no clear D. V lost 1 base and J 3 bases, leaving 11 bases between the germline ends. This CDR3 comprises 14 residues. The V gene's germline CDR1 is SGHDT and CDR2 YYEEEE. The CDR3 DNA is TGTGCCAGCAGCTTGTCTGGAGACGGCTACGAGCAGTACTTC. It yields the protein CASSLSGDGYEQYF.

This chain uses TRBV7-9 with TRBJ1-6; a weak D match, TRBD1 (6 bases). The CDR3 extends over 13 amino acids. V shed 6 bases and J shed 8 bases, with 11 bases lying between them. The V gene's germline CDR1 is SEHNR and CDR2 FQNEAQ (reference sequence). The CDR3 spells CASRQGGDSPLHF. In DNA, the CDR3 is TGTGCCAGCAGACAAGGGGGGGATTCACCCCTCCACTTT.

This rearrangement joins TRBV11-2 to TRBJ1-1, with 9 bases fitting TRBD1. CDR1 is SGHAT and CDR2 is FQNNGV in the germline V gene. The CDR3 extends over 15 amino acids. V shed 2 bases and J 2 bases; nucleotides not matched to a gene: 3. The DNA of the CDR3 is TGTGCCAGCAGCTTACTGGGACAGGGAAACACTGAAGCTTTCTTT. Its translation is CASSLLGQGNTEAFF.

V is TRBV6-1 and J is TRBJ1-2; D perhaps matches TRBD1 (6 bases). The V end lost 6 bases, the J end lost 8 bases, and 16 bases lay between the germline ends. The CDR3 has 13 amino acids. The V gene's germline CDR1 is MNHNS and CDR2 SASEGT. The CDR3 loop reads CASSPEGHRGYTF. CDR3 bases: TGTGCCAGCAGCCCAGAGGGACACCGGGGCTACACCTTC.

The rearrangement uses TRBV28 and TRBJ2-7; 7 nucleotides align to TRBD2. V gave up 8 bases and J gave up 4 bases; unmatched junction bases: 2. The CDR3 covers 11 residues. Germline V CDR1 and CDR2: MDHEN, SYDVKM. CDR3 bases: TGTGCCAGCTGCGGGAGTTACGAGCAGTACTTC. It codes for CASCGSYEQYF.